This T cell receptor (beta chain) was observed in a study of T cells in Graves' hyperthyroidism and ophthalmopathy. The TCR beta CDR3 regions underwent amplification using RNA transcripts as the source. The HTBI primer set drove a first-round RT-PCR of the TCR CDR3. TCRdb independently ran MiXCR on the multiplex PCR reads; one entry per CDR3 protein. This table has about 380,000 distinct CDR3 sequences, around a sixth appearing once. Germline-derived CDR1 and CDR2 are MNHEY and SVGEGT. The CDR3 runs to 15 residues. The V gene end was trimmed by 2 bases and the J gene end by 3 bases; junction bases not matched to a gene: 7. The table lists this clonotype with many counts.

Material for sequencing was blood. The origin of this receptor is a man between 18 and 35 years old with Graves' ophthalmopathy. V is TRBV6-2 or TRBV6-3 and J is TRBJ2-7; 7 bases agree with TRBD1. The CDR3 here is CASSYGSGGFYEQYF. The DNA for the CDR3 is TGTGCCAGCAGTTACGGGTCAGGGGGTTTCTACGAGCAGTACTTC.